This T cell receptor beta chain was obtained from a study of T-cell reconstitution after alpha-beta-depleted transplantation in children. Trimming pared 6 bases from V and 0 bases from J, leaving 15 bases between. The length of the CDR3 is 16 residues. Using unique molecular identifiers, the investigators prepared the TCRbeta library. One entry per CDR3 protein results from TCRdb running MiXCR on the PCR reads. The data show 400,000 to 550,000 distinct CDR3 sequences, with over 9.5% seen just once and 2% held by the top ten. This specimen was PBMCs, taken before TCRalphabeta/CD19-depleted stem cell transplant. This TCR was recovered from a child aged 2 to 10 with inherited bone marrow failure, due to receive a stem cell transplant. V gene TRBV12-3 or TRBV12-4 combines with J gene TRBJ1-5; D possibly corresponds to TRBD1 (6 bases). CDR3 coding DNA: TGTGCCAGCAGCCGCAGACAGGACTATAGCAATCAGCCCCAGCATTTT. Protein product: CASSRRQDYSNQPQHF.